The 22 T cell receptor beta chains in this list originate from one sample, sequenced in a study of cytomegalovirus exposure and HLA in healthy donors (dated by TCRdb to about 2017). Receptor libraries were prepared by the immunoSEQ multiplex PCR assay. For the multiplex PCR, a mixture combining 60 forward primers for TCR Vbeta segments and 13 reverse primers for TCR Jbeta segments was used. Drawn from immuneACCESS, this table holds only the in-frame rearrangements with V and J called that TCRdb kept. Clones are partly lost; checked studies trace under half to an unresolved V gene and leave the rest unexplained. Here the sample has 35,000 to 45,000 clones; roughly 82% occur a single time. 8% to 11% of the sample belongs to the ten largest clones. Sequencing was carried out using PBMCs. The receptors were sampled from a woman between 18 and 29 years old in good health and CMV-seropositive.

The chain joins TRBV5-1 to TRBJ2-7; D remains unclear. Trimming took off 4 bases at V and 2 bases at J, with 13 bases between the two ends. Germline V gene sequence: CDR1 SGHRS, CDR2 YFSETQ. The CDR3 totals 14 residues. The DNA of the CDR3 is TGCGCCAGCAGCCCAACGACTGGCCCCTACGAGCAGTACTTC. Translating gives CASSPTTGPYEQYF.

DNA of the CDR3: TGTGCCAGCAGCGCCCTCCCGACAGGATCCTACGAGCAGTACTTC. This gives the protein CASSALPTGSYEQYF. The rearrangement joins TRBV9 to TRBJ2-7, with a possible D match to TRBD1 (6 bases). V was pared by 3 bases and J by 1 base, with 14 bases between. The CDR3 runs to 15 residues. Germline loops: CDR1 SGDLS, CDR2 YYNGEE. Filled out from reference TRBV9 and TRBJ2-7, the complete variable domain reads DSGVTQTPKHLITATGQRVTLRCSPRSGDLSVYWYQQSLDQGLQFLIQYYNGEERAKGNILERFSAQQFPDLHSELNLSSLELGDSALYFCASSALPTGSYEQYFGPGTRLTVT.

V and J are TRBV7-2 and TRBJ2-1, with 8 bases that match TRBD2. Losses at the gene ends were 4 bases for V and 9 bases for J; bases not matched to a gene: 11. The CDR3 consists of 15 residues. CDR1 and CDR2 (germline): SGHTA, FQGNSA. DNA for the CDR3: TGTGCCAGCAGCTCGAGCGGGAGAGTAGGTGGTGAGCAGTTCTTC. Translated, it gives CASSSSGRVGGEQFF. Looking up the rest from reference TRBV7-2 and TRBJ2-1 gives the full variable domain: GAGVSQSPSNKVTEKGKDVELRCDPISGHTALYWYRQSLGQGLEFLIYFQGNSAPDKSGLPSDRFSAERTGGSVSTLTIQRTQQEDSAVYLCASSSSGRVGGEQFFGPGTRLTVL.

This clone was recorded only once. V gene TRBV7-3 combines with J gene TRBJ2-3, with 7 bases aligning to TRBD2. Trimming at V came to 2 bases and at J to 5 bases, leaving 10 bases not matched to a gene. The CDR3 runs 16 residues. The germline V gene encodes CDR1 SGHTA and CDR2 FQGTGA. The CDR3 here is CASSLGSGAPVDTQYF. CDR3 nucleotide sequence: TGTGCCAGCAGCTTAGGGAGCGGGGCCCCGGTAGATACGCAGTATTTT.

V gene TRBV5-4 combines with J gene TRBJ1-1; the D is unclear. Germline CDR1 and CDR2: SGHNT and YYREEE (reference sequence). Trimming took 1 base from V and 4 from J, leaving 8 bases between them. This CDR3 spans 13 amino acids. Here the CDR3 DNA reads TGTGCCAGCAGCTTGTCTTTTAGCACTGAAGCTTTCTTT. It is translated as CASSLSFSTEAFF.

This clone was observed a few times. A far larger clone differs by one base, so this is likely a read error. CDR3 sequence (DNA): TGTGCCAGCGGTGAAGGGACTAGCGGGAGCAATGAGCAGTTCTTC. Its translation: CASGEGTSGSNEQFF. The chain recombines TRBV6-1 with TRBJ2-1, with TRBD2 matching 14 bases. Germline values: CDR1 MNHNS, CDR2 SASEGT. The CDR3 runs 15 residues.

The rearrangement uses TRBV10-3 and TRBJ1-6, with TRBD1 identical over 8 bases. This CDR3 is built from 15 residues. Germline loops: CDR1 ENHRY, CDR2 SYGVKD. J gave up 13 bases and V 6 bases, and 14 bases lay outside the gene matches. Here the CDR3 DNA reads TGTGCCATCAGCAAGGGACAGGACTCCCGTTCTCCCCTCCACTTT. Translating gives CAISKGQDSRSPLHF.

This chain joins TRBV7-2 and TRBJ2-5; a weak D match, TRBD2 (5 bases). Germline loops: CDR1 SGHTA, CDR2 FQGNSA. CDR3 length equals 15 residues. Trimming pared 5 bases from V and 5 bases from J, leaving 18 bases between. The CDR3: CASSARQNPGETQYF. DNA for the CDR3: TGTGCCAGCAGCGCCCGGCAAAATCCGGGGGAGACCCAGTACTTC.

The chain recombines TRBV5-1 with TRBJ2-3; no clear D. V dropped 4 bases and J dropped 0 bases, with 12 bases sitting between them. Per germline, CDR1 SGHRS and CDR2 YFSETQ. The CDR3 loop spans 15 amino acids. The CDR3 reads CASSPTVASTDTQYF. The CDR3 coding sequence is TGCGCCAGCAGCCCTACTGTCGCTAGCACAGATACGCAGTATTTT.

V usage is TRBV2 and J usage is TRBJ1-4, with D unresolved. Germline lookup yields CDR1 SNHLY and CDR2 FYNNEI. This CDR3 is built from 16 residues. Trimming took off 2 bases at V and 2 bases at J, with 12 bases between the two ends. The CDR3 region has the DNA TGTGCCAGCAGTGAAAAGGGAGGGTGGACTAATGAAAAACTGTTTTTT. Protein product: CASSEKGGWTNEKLFF.

The CDR3, as DNA: TGTGCCAGCATCCTGGGGTCGGCAGGGTATAGCTACGAGCAGTACTTC. Amino acid sequence: CASILGSAGYSYEQYF. This chain links TRBV28 with TRBJ2-7, with D possibly matching TRBD1 (5 bases). The CDR3 covers 16 residues. Deletions cut 7 bases from V and 3 bases from J, with 22 bases between. The germline CDR1 and CDR2 sequences are MDHEN and SYDVKM.

This clone was picked up one time. This rearrangement joins TRBV7-3 to TRBJ1-1; D perhaps matches TRBD1 (5 bases). The CDR3 covers 14 residues. The V gene lost 5 bases and the J gene lost 0 bases, with 10 bases spanning the gap. Germline values: CDR1 SGHTA, CDR2 FQGTGA. DNA of the CDR3: TGTGCCAGCAGCACCGGACAAATGAACACTGAAGCTTTCTTT. It codes for CASSTGQMNTEAFF.

Comments on this clone: Its ends do not fully match the called genes, so a read error is possible. The chain joins TRBV28 to TRBJ1-2; D is unresolved. This CDR3 has 17 amino acids. Per the germline V gene, CDR1 is MDHEN and CDR2 is SYDVKM. In DNA, the CDR3 is TGTGCCAGCAGTTTGGAGGGCCCTTTTGGGTCCAACTATGGCTACCCCTTC. Translation gives CASSLEGPFGSNYGYPF.

The V gene is TRBV5-6, the J gene TRBJ1-3; 8 bases are a match to TRBD1. Germline-derived CDR1 and CDR2 are SGHDT and YYEEEE. Trimming removed 1 base from V and 8 bases from J; junction bases left unmatched: 17. This CDR3 has 18 residues. The DNA for the CDR3 is TGTGCCAGCAGCTTGAAATCTGGAGGCAGGGGGCGGAGGGACACCATATATTTT. Protein: CASSLKSGGRGRRDTIYF.

This sequence joins TRBV5-1 and TRBJ2-1; 9 bases match TRBD2. This CDR3 contains 15 residues. Looked up from germline, CDR1 is SGHRS and CDR2 is YFSETQ. V lost 4 bases and J lost 8; bases outside the gene matches: 10. DNA of the CDR3: TGCGCCAGCAGCAAGCGGGAGGCCCTGTTCGATGAGCAGTTCTTC. Residues: CASSKREALFDEQFF.

This chain links TRBV6-1 with TRBJ2-3, with 7 bases aligning to TRBD1. Per germline, CDR1 MNHNS and CDR2 SASEGT. J was trimmed by 4 bases and V by 7 bases; bases with no gene match: 8. The CDR3 covers 14 residues. The CDR3 loop is CASNSTGESDTQYF. CDR3 coding DNA: TGTGCCAGCAATTCAACAGGGGAGTCAGATACGCAGTATTTT.

The J gene is TRBJ2-5, the V gene TRBV5-1; 7 bases match TRBD1. Germline V gene sequence: CDR1 SGHRS, CDR2 YFSETQ. The CDR3 spans 13 residues. V lost 9 bases and J lost 2; bases outside the gene matches: 7. CDR3 region: CATSPGGQETQYF. The CDR3 region has the DNA TGCGCCACTTCCCCAGGGGGACAAGAGACCCAGTACTTC. The full variable domain, with the rest looked up from reference TRBV5-1 and TRBJ2-5, is KAGVTQTPRYLIKTRGQQVTLSCSPISGHRSVSWYQQTPGQGLQFLFEYFSETQRNKGNFPGRFSGRQFSNSRSEMNVSTLELGDSALYLCATSPGGQETQYFGPGTRLLVL.

This clone appeared once. This rearrangement joins TRBV4-1 to TRBJ2-7; D is undetermined. V lost 4 bases and J lost 0, with 13 bases in between. CDR3 length: 15 residues. Germline CDR1 is MGHRA and CDR2 is YSYEKL. DNA for the CDR3: TGCGCCAGCAGCCGCGTACGGGTGGGCTCCTACGAGCAGTACTTC. It specifies CASSRVRVGSYEQYF.

The chain links TRBV5-4 to TRBJ1-1; 7 positions match TRBD1. The CDR3 is made up of 13 amino acids. Germline-derived CDR1 and CDR2 are SGHNT and YYREEE (reference sequence). V shed 0 bases and J 9 bases; nucleotides not matched to a gene: 5. Here the CDR3 reads CASSLGQGPKAFF. The DNA of the CDR3 is TGTGCCAGCAGCTTGGGACAGGGCCCCAAAGCTTTCTTT. The full variable domain, with the rest looked up from reference TRBV5-4 and TRBJ1-1, is ETGVTQSPTHLIKTRGQQVTLRCSSQSGHNTVSWYQQALGQGPQFIFQYYREEENGRGNFPPRFSGLQFPNYSSELNVNALELDDSALYLCASSLGQGPKAFFGQGTRLTVV.

The V gene is TRBV5-1, the J gene TRBJ2-3; 7 bases map to TRBD2. Per germline, CDR1 SGHRS and CDR2 YFSETQ. The junction had 13 bases not matched to a gene; V was cut back by 1 base and J by 2 bases. The CDR3 spans 18 residues. The chain's CDR3 is CASSLPREAPSDTDTQYF. The DNA of the CDR3 is TGCGCCAGCAGCTTGCCCCGGGAGGCCCCCTCTGACACAGATACGCAGTATTTT.

The chain joins TRBV20-1 to TRBJ2-7, with unresolved D. CDR1 and CDR2 (germline): DFQATT, SNEGSKA (reference sequence). V was trimmed by 3 bases and J by 5 bases, leaving 5 bases between them. This CDR3 region has 10 residues. The CDR3 sequence is CSASPNEQYF. CDR3 coding DNA: TGCAGTGCTAGCCCAAACGAGCAGTACTTC.

This chain uses TRBV6-1 with TRBJ1-6, with 8 bases that match TRBD1. CDR3 length: 13 amino acids. The ends lost 4 bases at V and 9 bases at J; junction bases unmatched: 2. Germline CDR1 reads MNHNS; CDR2 reads SASEGT. CDR3 amino acids: CASSGTGSSPLHF. The CDR3 nucleotides read TGTGCCAGCAGTGGGACAGGGAGTTCACCCCTCCACTTT.